This T cell receptor beta chain originates from a study of blood T cell repertoires in COVID-19 (dated by TCRdb to the early 2020s). In terms of the full investigation: Collaborator samples came from the United States, Italy and Spain and covered acute and convalescent phases of COVID-19. The material from the prospective study consisted of cDNA or gDNA derived from T cells, B-cell-depleted T cells, or PBMCs. Subjects who had been exposed to COVID-19, were actively infected with it, or had recovered from it provided the deeply sampled blood TCRbeta repertoires that made up the dataset. The repertoires were released in a freely available public database intended as a resource for research on the immune response to SARS-CoV-2. Samples came from the ongoing ImmuneRACE study (first 160 participants) plus 1,254 subjects from 6 global collaborators. Nearly every sample came with metadata listing a de-identified subject ID, COVID-19 status, age in years and sex. Where available, HLA class I and class II types were taken from metadata supplied by the sample provider and were not determined by assay-based typing. Broader findings and caveats from the paper: The amount of clinical and demographic metadata varied by source and participant and was provided uncurated.

The CDR3 numbers 14 residues from cysteine through phenylalanine. Just CDR3 DNA is preserved here, 42 bases in frame from base 1. CDR1 and CDR2, per the germline V gene (reference sequence), are MNHEY and SMNVEV. The trim is 7 bases for V and 0 bases for J, with a gap of 12 bases between the germline ends. Concerning this clone itself: Its specific antigen is unknown. One base away there is no much larger clone; base qualities are not given.

In Seattle, one collaborating source enrolled patients while the infection was active and tracked those patients longitudinally over the course of disease. The collaborating institutions used their own protocols to collect whole blood in K2EDTA tubes. For TCRbeta analysis, collaborators shipped samples as frozen whole blood, isolated PBMCs, or DNA extracted from either of those sample types. TCRbeta CDR3 regions were amplified from genomic DNA by means of the immunoSEQ Assay, a bias-controlled multiplex PCR. Per the authors' processing: The number of nucleated cells in each sample was estimated from the amplification of reference gene primers within the assay. Sequence reads were collapsed and filtered to measure the absolute abundance of every unique TCRbeta CDR3 rearrangement. For each sample, productive Simpson clonality was calculated as the square root of Simpson's diversity index over productive rearrangements. The table was pulled from immuneACCESS by TCRdb, which kept in-frame rearrangements only. Such tables lose some clones; where checked, under half of the loss comes from unresolved V genes, and the rest has no known cause. Clone size and V and J calls were adopted from that table, with D and trimming inferred from the DNA. This sample lists approximately 250,000 clones; about 88% were detected once. 10% to 15% of the sample lies in the top ten.

The sample taken for sequencing was peripheral blood. The sequence was collected from a woman aged 70-85 years with COVID-19, enrolled during active disease. This receptor chain uses TRBV27 and TRBJ2-5; the D gene is unclear. The DNA is as follows: TGTGCCAGCAACAACCACCAGAACCAAGAGACCCAGTACTTC. It is translated as CASNNHQNQETQYF.